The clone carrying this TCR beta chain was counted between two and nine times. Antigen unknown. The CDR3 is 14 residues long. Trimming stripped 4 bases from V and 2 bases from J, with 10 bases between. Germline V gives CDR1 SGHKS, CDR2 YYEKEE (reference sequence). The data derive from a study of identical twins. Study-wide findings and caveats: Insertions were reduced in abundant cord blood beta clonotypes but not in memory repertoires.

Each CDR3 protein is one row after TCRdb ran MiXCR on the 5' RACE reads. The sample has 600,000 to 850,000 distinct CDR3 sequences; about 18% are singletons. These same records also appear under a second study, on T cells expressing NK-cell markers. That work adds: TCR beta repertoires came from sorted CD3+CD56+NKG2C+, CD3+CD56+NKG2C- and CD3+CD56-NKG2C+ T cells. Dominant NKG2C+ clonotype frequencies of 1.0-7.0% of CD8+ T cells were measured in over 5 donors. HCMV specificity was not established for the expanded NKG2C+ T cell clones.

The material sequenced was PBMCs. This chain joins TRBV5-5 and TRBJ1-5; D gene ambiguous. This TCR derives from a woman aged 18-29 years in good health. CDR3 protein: CASSQERGNQPQHF. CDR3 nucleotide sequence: TGTGCCAGCAGCCAGGAGCGGGGCAATCAGCCCCAGCATTTT.